The 24 T cell receptor beta chains below all came from one sample that was sequenced in a study of blood T cell repertoires in COVID-19. Clones were sequenced by immunoSEQ multiplex PCR, and TCRdb holds only the in-frame ones, with some missing. The sample contains fewer than 200,000 clones, roughly 83% of which appear only once. Material for sequencing was peripheral blood. The receptors come from a woman over 75 with active or convalescent COVID-19.

The rearrangement uses TRBV18 and TRBJ2-1; TRBD1 might be the D (5 bases). This CDR3 is built from 16 residues. Germline V gene lookup returns CDR1 KGHSH and CDR2 LQKENI. V lost 1 base, J lost 0 bases, and 10 bases lay in between. CDR3 nucleotides: TGTGCCAGCTCACCACGGACAAGGAGCTCCTACAATGAGCAGTTCTTC. This encodes CASSPRTRSSYNEQFF.

The chain employs TRBV7-2 and TRBJ1-5, with 8 bases matching TRBD1. The V gene's germline CDR1 is SGHTA and CDR2 FQGNSA. This CDR3 comprises 18 residues. V dropped 4 bases and J dropped 1; count of bases not matched to a gene: 12. The CDR3 is CASSSFSRQGRSNQPQHF. The CDR3 DNA reads TGTGCCAGCAGCTCCTTTTCCCGACAGGGGCGAAGCAATCAGCCCCAGCATTTT.

The rearrangement links TRBV7-2 to TRBJ2-1, with 12 bases identical to TRBD2. Unmatched junction bases numbered 8, after V lost 2 bases and J lost 9 bases. Germline V gene data show CDR1 as SGHTA and CDR2 as FQGNSA. The CDR3 runs to 16 residues. CDR3 residues: CASSLSTSGGRGEQFF. CDR3 nucleotide sequence: TGTGCCAGCAGCTTATCCACTAGCGGGGGGAGAGGTGAGCAGTTCTTC. Using reference TRBV7-2 and TRBJ2-1 for the parts outside the CDR3, the full variable domain is GAGVSQSPSNKVTEKGKDVELRCDPISGHTALYWYRQSLGQGLEFLIYFQGNSAPDKSGLPSDRFSAERTGGSVSTLTIQRTQQEDSAVYLCASSLSTSGGRGEQFFGPGTRLTVL.

The CDR3 loop reads CASSERQGSIGGAFF. The CDR3 DNA is TGTGCCAGCAGTGAACGACAGGGGTCCATCGGGGGAGCTTTCTTT. The rearrangement uses TRBV2 and TRBJ1-1; 8 positions match TRBD1. The CDR3 has 15 residues. Germline CDR1 SNHLY, CDR2 FYNNEI. J was trimmed by 10 bases and V by 2 bases; bases with no gene match: 12.

This clone came up a few times. The J gene is TRBJ2-2, the V gene TRBV5-1; D is uncertain. This CDR3 spans 12 amino acids. V lost 2 bases and J 4 bases, leaving 3 bases between the germline ends. Germline V gene lookup returns CDR1 SGHRS and CDR2 YFSETQ. CDR3 region: CASSFSTGELFF. CDR3 nucleotides: TGCGCCAGCAGCTTCTCCACCGGGGAGCTGTTTTTT.

The DNA of the CDR3 is TGTGCCAGCAGCGTAGACCCCGCCACAGGGATTAATGGCTACACCTTC. Its translation is CASSVDPATGINGYTF. The gene calls are TRBV9 and TRBJ1-2, with a tentative D call TRBD1 (6 bases). This CDR3 contains 16 residues. Trimming left V 0 bases short and J 6 bases short, with 18 bases between. Germline CDR1 SGDLS, CDR2 YYNGEE.

This clone came up a few times. In DNA, the CDR3 is TGCGCCAGCAGCGCCGACATGAACACTGAAGCTTTCTTT. It codes for CASSADMNTEAFF. This chain links TRBV5-1 with TRBJ1-1, with D uncertain. CDR1 is SGHRS, CDR2 YFSETQ, per germline. This CDR3 spans 13 amino acids. V was shortened by 4 bases and J by 0 bases, with 7 bases between the two germline ends.

In nucleotides, the CDR3 is TGTGCCAGCACCCTGATGGTAAAGGGAGATTCACCCCTCCACTTT. Amino acids: CASTLMVKGDSPLHF. The chain combines TRBV6-4 with TRBJ1-6; D remains ambiguous. Germline values: CDR1 MRHNA, CDR2 SNTAGT. Trimming stripped 7 bases from V and 8 bases from J, with 18 bases between. The CDR3 contains 15 residues.

The chain uses TRBV7-9 and TRBJ1-1, with TRBD1 matching 7 bases. The trim removed 4 bases at V and 3 bases at J, leaving 14 bases unmatched. Looked up from germline, CDR1 is SEHNR and CDR2 is FQNEAQ (reference sequence). The CDR3 is 17 residues long. The DNA for the CDR3 is TGTGCCAGCAGCTCCGCTTTAGGGACAGAAAGGGACACTGAAGCTTTCTTT. Amino acid sequence: CASSSALGTERDTEAFF.

The chain recombines TRBV19 with TRBJ2-5, with a tentative D call TRBD1 (5 bases). The CDR3 covers 13 residues. The V and J ends lost 4 bases and 7 bases respectively, with 13 bases between them. The germline V gene has CDR1 LNHDA and CDR2 SQIVND (reference sequence). The CDR3: CASSRQRTGTQYF. Here the CDR3 DNA reads TGTGCCAGTAGTAGACAGAGGACGGGGACCCAGTACTTC.

In its sample, this clone was seen a few times. The rearrangement uses TRBV18 and TRBJ2-3; D ambiguous. Germline CDR1 KGHSH, CDR2 LQKENI. There are 13 residues in the CDR3. The V end lost 5 bases, the J end lost 6 bases, and 12 bases lay between the germline ends. The CDR3: CASSVGQHDTQYF. The CDR3 coding sequence is TGTGCCAGCTCAGTGGGCCAGCATGATACGCAGTATTTT.

V gene TRBV25-1 combines with J gene TRBJ1-6; 7 nucleotides align to TRBD1. This CDR3 is built from 16 residues. Germline CDR1 and CDR2: MGHDK and SYGVNS. J lost 5 bases, V lost 9 bases, and 13 bases had no gene match. The CDR3 sequence is CASQPRTGLDNSPLHF. The CDR3 DNA sequence: TGTGCCAGTCAGCCCCGGACAGGTCTAGATAATTCACCCCTCCACTTT.

This clone was seen a few times. The chain's CDR3 is CASSKRIGGKRGQPQHF. CDR3 in DNA: TGTGCCAGCAGCAAAAGAATAGGGGGCAAAAGGGGTCAGCCCCAGCATTTT. The chain joins TRBV21-1 to TRBJ1-5; whether TRBD1, the table's D call, matches the DNA was not checked. TRBV21-1 is a pseudogene. CDR3 size: 17 residues.

This chain joins TRBV11-3 and TRBJ2-3, with 12 bases fitting TRBD2. The V segment lost 2 bases and the J segment 1 base; nucleotides outside the gene matches: 10. Germline loops: CDR1 SGHNT, CDR2 YENEEA. CDR3 size: 19 residues. In DNA, the CDR3 is TGTGCCAGCAGCTTACACTGGCCTAGCGGGGGGGCTGGCACAGATACGCAGTATTTT. Translating gives CASSLHWPSGGAGTDTQYF.

J is TRBJ1-1 and V is TRBV4-1; 10 positions agree with TRBD1. The CDR3 is 16 amino acids. Germline CDR1 reads MGHRA; CDR2 reads YSYEKL. Unmatched junction bases numbered 5, after V lost 1 base and J lost 3 bases. The CDR3: CASSQGPGTGDTEAFF. The CDR3, as DNA: TGCGCCAGCAGCCAAGGCCCCGGGACAGGGGACACTGAAGCTTTCTTT.

J is TRBJ1-6 and V is TRBV30; D not resolved. Trimming left V 3 bases short and J 7 bases short, with 10 bases between. Germline V lookup: CDR1 GTSNPN, CDR2 SVGIG (reference sequence). The CDR3 extends over 13 amino acids. The CDR3 region has the DNA TGTGCCTGGAGGGTCAGGCTCAATTCACCCCTCCACTTT. It specifies CAWRVRLNSPLHF.

The chain uses TRBV6-5 and TRBJ1-2, with D possibly matching TRBD1 (6 bases). Trimming stripped 7 bases from V and 6 bases from J, with 18 bases between. This CDR3 has 14 amino acids. Germline V gene data show CDR1 as MNHEY and CDR2 as SVGAGI. CDR3 sequence: CASTGGGRVDGYTF. CDR3 DNA: TGTGCCAGCACTGGGGGGGGCCGAGTCGATGGCTACACCTTC.

The chain couples TRBV6-5 to TRBJ1-6; the D gene is possibly TRBD1 (6 bases). CDR3 length equals 14 residues. The germline V and J ends were trimmed by 0 bases and 13 bases, with 13 bases remaining between them. Germline V gene sequence: CDR1 MNHEY, CDR2 SVGAGI. In DNA, the CDR3 is TGTGCCAGCAGTTACTCGACAGGCGGTCACCCCCTCCACTTT. This gives the protein CASSYSTGGHPLHF.

The chain is built from TRBV11-2 and TRBJ2-6; 8 bases fit TRBD1. V lost 6 bases and J lost 2; bases outside the gene matches: 15. This CDR3 contains 19 residues. Germline V gene data show CDR1 as SGHAT and CDR2 as FQNNGV. In DNA form, the CDR3 reads TGTGCCAGCAGACCCGGATTAGGACAGGGCATACCTGGGGCCAACGTCCTGACTTTC. It encodes CASRPGLGQGIPGANVLTF.

V and J are TRBV6-2 or TRBV6-3 and TRBJ1-2; 7 bases align to TRBD1. Trimming removed 4 bases from V and 5 bases from J; junction bases left unmatched: 7. Germline values: CDR1 MNHEY, CDR2 SVGEGT. The CDR3 contains 14 residues. For the CDR3, the DNA is TGTGCCAGCAGTTTGGAGGGGGCGTATTATGGCTACACCTTC. Translated, it gives CASSLEGAYYGYTF.

CDR3 coding DNA: TGTGCCAGTAGTATAGGGGCCCCGGGGGAGTACGAGCAGTACTTC. It encodes CASSIGAPGEYEQYF. V is TRBV19 and J is TRBJ2-7; tentative D call: TRBD2 (6 bases). The germline V gene has CDR1 LNHDA and CDR2 SQIVND (reference sequence). The CDR3 consists of 15 residues. V shed 1 base and J shed 4 bases, with 14 bases lying between them.

The chain joins TRBV5-1 to TRBJ2-5, with D tentatively TRBD2 (6 bases). The CDR3 runs to 13 residues. V dropped 4 bases and J dropped 1 base, with 8 bases sitting between them. Germline-derived CDR1 and CDR2 are SGHRS and YFSETQ. For the CDR3, the DNA is TGCGCCAGCAGCCTCGGGGGCCAAGAGACCCAGTACTTC. Translating gives CASSLGGQETQYF.

V gene TRBV12-5 combines with J gene TRBJ1-3; D not certain. CDR1 and CDR2 from the germline V gene are LGHNT and FRNRAP. The germline V and J ends were trimmed by 1 base and 0 bases, with 13 bases remaining between them. This CDR3 spans 17 amino acids. This chain's CDR3 is CASGLGQVPNSGNTIYF. CDR3 DNA: TGTGCTAGTGGTTTGGGGCAGGTGCCTAACTCTGGAAACACCATATATTTT. The complete variable domain, with remaining parts taken from reference TRBV12-5 and TRBJ1-3, reads DARVTQTPRHKVTEMGQEVTMRCQPILGHNTVFWYRQTMMQGLELLAYFRNRAPLDDSGMPKDRFSAEMPDATLATLKIQPSEPRDSAVYFCASGLGQVPNSGNTIYFGEGSWLTVV.

This clone was observed a single time. The chain carries TRBV2 and TRBJ2-5, with a tentative D call TRBD1 (6 bases). Trimming pared 5 bases from V and 7 bases from J, leaving 14 bases between. Germline loops: CDR1 SNHLY, CDR2 FYNNEI. This CDR3 is 13 amino acids long. DNA of the CDR3: TGTGCCAGCAGTTACGACAGGCCGGTGACCCAGTACTTC. Protein sequence: CASSYDRPVTQYF.